Below, 16 T cell receptor beta chains from the same sample are listed, as sequenced in a study of post-analysis software for immune sequencing data. Study-level points and caveats: TRBV5-6, TRBV5-1 and TRBV20-1 were among 4 or 5 TRBV segments more frequent in patients than controls.

Each TCR beta cDNA library carried unique molecular identifiers. TCRdb redid the calling of the PCR reads with MiXCR, one entry per CDR3 protein. The sample shows hundreds of thousands of distinct CDR3 sequences, roughly 38% of them seen only once. These TCRs' antigens remain unknown. Sequenced input: blood. The receptor source for this set is a girl aged 2 to 9 with multiple sclerosis.

This clonotype was counted only a few times. The chain uses TRBV5-1 and TRBJ1-4, with D possibly TRBD1 on 6 matching bases. The CDR3 has 13 residues. Germline V gives CDR1 SGHRS, CDR2 YFSETQ. V lost 1 base and J 8 bases, leaving 9 bases between the germline ends. DNA of the CDR3: TGCGCCAGCAGCTTGACAGGGTCAGAAAAACTGTTTTTT. Encoded protein: CASSLTGSEKLFF.

The chain carries TRBV20-1 and TRBJ1-1; D unclear. The CDR3 sequence is 14 residues long. CDR1 DFQATT and CDR2 SNEGSKA come from the germline V gene (reference sequence). Between the trimmed V and J ends, which lost 0 bases and 5 bases, there was a span of 13 bases. This CDR3 is CSAREGRAWTEAFF. Here the CDR3 DNA reads TGCAGTGCTAGAGAAGGGAGGGCTTGGACTGAAGCTTTCTTT.

The gene calls are TRBV20-1 and TRBJ2-5; the D gene is possibly TRBD2 (6 bases). The J call may not be correct, given that the DNA end is closer to TRBJ2-7. CDR3 length equals 12 residues. CDR1 DFQATT and CDR2 SNEGSKA come from the germline V gene (reference sequence). The CDR3 DNA reads TGCAGTGCTAGAGATTGGGGGGACGAGCAGTACTTC. Its protein is CSARDWGDEQYF.

This clonotype has only a few counts. The J gene is TRBJ2-1, the V gene TRBV7-9; TRBD2 matches 7 bases. Germline values: CDR1 SEHNR, CDR2 FQNEAQ (reference sequence). The CDR3 consists of 15 residues. The V gene end was trimmed by 3 bases and the J gene end by 6 bases; junction bases not matched to a gene: 8. This chain's CDR3 is CASSFITSDGNEQFF. In DNA form, the CDR3 reads TGTGCCAGCAGCTTCATAACTAGCGATGGCAATGAGCAGTTCTTC.

The chain uses TRBV6-5 and TRBJ2-7; D is possibly TRBD1 or TRBD2 (6 bases each). The ends were cut back, 1 base at V and 4 bases at J, with 14 bases in the middle. Germline CDR1 is MNHEY and CDR2 is SVGAGI. CDR3 length: 15 residues. CDR3 in amino acids: CASSYFAGGKYEQYF. CDR3 in DNA: TGTGCCAGCAGTTACTTCGCCGGGGGCAAGTACGAGCAGTACTTC.

This chain connects TRBV29-1 to TRBJ2-7; D gene unclear. Germline V CDR1 and CDR2: SQVTM, ANQGSEA. The CDR3 contains 13 residues. Trimming shortened V by 4 bases and J by 0 bases, and 10 bases separated the two germline ends. The CDR3 loop is CSVVGTYSYEQYF. The CDR3 DNA sequence: TGCAGCGTTGTTGGTACTTACTCCTACGAGCAGTACTTC.

The CDR3 region is CASSSASGGNTDTQYF. CDR3 in DNA: TGTGCCAGCAGCTCAGCGAGCGGGGGGAACACAGATACGCAGTATTTT. The chain recombines TRBV7-9 with TRBJ2-3; 9 bases map to TRBD2. V shed 4 bases and J 2 bases; nucleotides not matched to a gene: 7. Germline CDR1 is SEHNR and CDR2 is FQNEAQ (reference sequence). The CDR3 is 16 amino acids. The variable domain in full, completed from reference TRBV7-9 and TRBJ2-3, reads DTGVSQNPRHKITKRGQNVTFRCDPISEHNRLYWYRQTLGQGPEFLTYFQNEAQLEKSRLLSDRFSAERPKGSFSTLEIQRTEQGDSAMYLCASSSASGGNTDTQYFGPGTRLTVL.

This rearrangement joins TRBV3-1 to TRBJ2-4; TRBD2 matches at 10 bases. The last part of the DNA fits TRBJ2-7 better; the J call may be wrong. CDR3 length: 16 amino acids. Germline CDR1 is LGHDT and CDR2 is YNNKEL (reference sequence). The CDR3 protein is CASSQGSGGATYEQYF. The CDR3 DNA reads as TGTGCCAGCAGCCAAGGGAGCGGGGGGGCCACCTACGAGCAGTACTTC.

This clonotype occurred a few times. The rearrangement links TRBV6-2 or TRBV6-3 to TRBJ2-7, with 9 nucleotides matching TRBD1. Looked up from germline, CDR1 is MNHEY and CDR2 is SVGEGT. Trimming took 4 bases from V and 2 from J; bases not matched to a gene: 6. This CDR3 is 15 amino acids long. As DNA, the CDR3 is TGTGCCAGCAGTTCCGCGGACAGGGGAACCTACGAGCAGTACTTC. This gives the protein CASSSADRGTYEQYF.

V is TRBV12-3 or TRBV12-4 and J is TRBJ1-2, with D maybe TRBD1 (6 bases). V was cut by 6 bases and J by 2 bases, with 13 bases left in between. This CDR3 is 14 amino acids long. CDR3 sequence: CASRMGHPNYGYTF. CDR3 DNA: TGTGCCAGCAGAATGGGACACCCCAACTATGGCTACACCTTC.

The rearrangement joins TRBV12-3 or TRBV12-4 to TRBJ2-1, with 7 bases identical to TRBD1. CDR3 length: 19 residues. Trimming removed 6 bases from V and 0 bases from J; junction bases left unmatched: 17. This CDR3 is CASSPGSDRSLSSYNEQFF. CDR3 nucleotide sequence: TGTGCCAGCAGCCCTGGCTCGGACAGGTCCCTGAGCTCCTACAATGAGCAGTTCTTC.

This clonotype was detected only a few times. The chain is built from TRBV12-3 or TRBV12-4 and TRBJ1-2, with 9 bases aligning to TRBD1. The J segment lost 5 bases and the V segment lost 5 bases, leaving 9 bases of the junction unmatched. The length of the CDR3 is 15 residues. The CDR3 loop is CASSTRTGDRYGYTF. The DNA for the CDR3 is TGTGCCAGCAGTACACGGACAGGGGATAGGTATGGCTACACCTTC.

The chain combines TRBV10-3 with TRBJ2-1; 8 nucleotides agree with TRBD1. The CDR3 extends over 17 amino acids. Germline CDR1 reads ENHRY; CDR2 reads SYGVKD. V shed 5 bases and J 8 bases; nucleotides not matched to a gene: 17. In DNA, the CDR3 is TGTGCCATCAGTATCGGGGACGACAGGGGTATGTCTCATGAGCAGTTCTTC. This sequence encodes CAISIGDDRGMSHEQFF.

V usage is TRBV13 and J usage is TRBJ2-7; D remains unclear. Gene TRBJ2-5 matches the end of the DNA better, so the J call may be wrong. Germline CDR1 and CDR2: PRHDT and FYEKMQ (reference sequence). This CDR3 comprises 12 residues. The CDR3 DNA reads TGTGCCAGCAGCTTCAGACTAGAGACCCAGTACTTC. It codes for CASSFRLETQYF.

The V call is TRBV28, the J call TRBJ2-4; D is possibly TRBD2 (5 bases). Between the trimmed V and J ends, which lost 6 bases and 1 base, there was a span of 16 bases. Germline loops: CDR1 MDHEN, CDR2 SYDVKM. The CDR3 length is 16 residues. In DNA form, the CDR3 reads TGTGCCAGCAGCCGGCGACCCAGCGGTGCCAAAAACATTCAGTACTTC. Translated: CASSRRPSGAKNIQYF.

J is TRBJ2-4 and V is TRBV20-1; tentatively, D is TRBD1 (6 bases). Per germline, CDR1 DFQATT and CDR2 SNEGSKA (reference sequence). CDR3 size: 11 residues. With 0 bases removed from V and 12 bases from J, the gap between germline ends came to 9 bases. The DNA of the CDR3 is TGCAGTGCTAGAGACAGGGGCTATCAGTACTTC. Translation gives CSARDRGYQYF.